The present T cell receptor beta chain was sequenced within a study of monozygotic twins with inflammatory bowel disease. Note on this clonotype: The target antigen is unknown.

General study findings and limits: Among T cells, the various subtypes were not distinguishable.

Per the germline V gene, CDR1 is SGHNT and CDR2 is YYREEE (reference sequence). The length of the CDR3 is 15 residues. No DNA is given; TCRdb re-called the 5' RACE reads and lists each CDR3 protein once. This sample carries over 350,000 distinct CDR3 sequences, with approximately 2.8% going to the ten biggest clones. The chain couples TRBV5-4 to TRBJ1-1. Sequencing input: blood. The source is a human donor with ulcerative colitis or Crohn's disease, or a healthy co-twin of an affected twin (not recorded which). This chain's CDR3 is CASSVDRIMNTEAFF.